What follows are 29 T cell receptor beta chains derived from one specimen sequenced in a study of blood T cell repertoires in COVID-19. Data came from immunoSEQ multiplex PCR; TCRdb stores just in-frame clones and leaves some out. The data hold 20,000 to 25,000 clones, with over 60% observed a single time. The sequenced material came from peripheral blood. The source is a man aged 55 to 70 with active COVID-19.

This chain uses TRBV6-2 or TRBV6-3 with TRBJ2-2, with unresolved D. This CDR3 spans 14 amino acids. Deletions cut 3 bases from V and 1 base from J, with 6 bases between. From germline, CDR1 is MNHEY and CDR2 SVGEGT. The CDR3 DNA follows: TGTGCCAGCAGTTATGACATGAACACCGGGGAGCTGTTTTTT. This codes for CASSYDMNTGELFF.

The chain has TRBV15 and TRBJ2-7, with D hard to call. Per germline, CDR1 LNHNV and CDR2 YYDKDF (reference sequence). This CDR3 has 12 amino acids. The V end lost 0 bases, the J end lost 4 bases, and 4 bases lay between the germline ends. The CDR3: CATSRDHYEQYF. DNA of the CDR3: TGTGCCACCAGCAGAGATCATTACGAGCAGTACTTC.

This clone appeared a few times. The genes are TRBV18 and TRBJ1-1; D not certain. V lost 1 base and J 1 base, leaving 10 bases between the germline ends. The CDR3 spans 15 residues. Per germline, CDR1 KGHSH and CDR2 LQKENI. The CDR3 bases are TGTGCCAGCTCACCACTTCTAGTGGAGAACACTGAAGCTTTCTTT. It codes for CASSPLLVENTEAFF.

The rearrangement uses TRBV24-1 and TRBJ2-1, with 7 bases fitting TRBD2. The CDR3 covers 15 residues. The J segment lost 0 bases and the V segment lost 4 bases, leaving 2 bases of the junction unmatched. The germline CDR1 and CDR2 sequences are KGHDR and SFDVKD. CDR3 sequence reads: CATSERGISYNEQFF. The CDR3 DNA follows: TGTGCCACCAGTGAGCGGGGGATCTCCTACAATGAGCAGTTCTTC.

The gene calls are TRBV10-2 and TRBJ1-1; D is unclear. CDR1 and CDR2 from the germline V gene are WSHSY and SAAADI. The CDR3 is 12 residues long. V gave up 5 bases and J gave up 7 bases, with 11 bases separating them. This chain's CDR3 is CASSNTALEAFF. CDR3 in DNA: TGCGCCAGCAGTAATACAGCCCTTGAAGCTTTCTTT.

This chain joins TRBV19 and TRBJ1-2, with a weak D call TRBD1 (6 bases). The germline gives CDR1 LNHDA, CDR2 SQIVND (reference sequence). This CDR3 has 15 amino acids. Trimming removed 5 bases at V and 5 bases at J, with 18 bases between. The CDR3 DNA sequence: TGTGCCAGTAGTTCTACCGGGACAAGGAATTATGGCTACACCTTC. This gives the protein CASSSTGTRNYGYTF.

A few counts support this clone. The chain recombines TRBV11-2 with TRBJ2-2; perhaps TRBD2 as D (6 bases). This CDR3 region has 18 residues. Between the trimmed V and J ends, which lost 4 bases and 7 bases, there was a span of 25 bases. Germline CDR1 and CDR2: SGHAT and FQNNGV. The CDR3 DNA reads as TGTGCCAGCAGCTCCCCCGGCGGGTTAGTAGCGGAAGGCGGGGAGCTGTTTTTT. As protein: CASSSPGGLVAEGGELFF.

In this sample, this clone turned up a few times. The V and J genes are TRBV6-2 or TRBV6-3 and TRBJ2-5; D perhaps matches TRBD2 (5 bases). Trimming took off 2 bases at V and 5 bases at J, with 6 bases between the two ends. CDR3 length: 12 amino acids. The V gene's germline CDR1 is MNHEY and CDR2 SVGEGT. CDR3 sequence: CASSYPGETQYF. CDR3 nucleotides: TGTGCCAGCAGTTACCCGGGGGAGACCCAGTACTTC.

The chain has TRBV11-3 and TRBJ1-1; TRBD1 might be the D (5 bases). CDR1 is SGHNT, CDR2 YENEEA, per germline. The ends were cut back, 5 bases at V and 9 bases at J, with 19 bases in the middle. The CDR3 is 14 residues long. CDR3 sequence (DNA): TGTGCCAGCAGCCTGGCGCAGGGTAATATACAAGCTTTCTTT. Its protein is CASSLAQGNIQAFF.

The chain carries TRBV30 and TRBJ1-6; D unresolved. Per germline, CDR1 GTSNPN and CDR2 SVGIG (reference sequence). Trimming cost V 0 bases and J 7 bases, with 10 bases left between them. The CDR3 runs to 14 residues. The CDR3 DNA is TGTGCCTGGAGTGTAGACCTAGAAAATTCACCCCTCCACTTT. Its translation: CAWSVDLENSPLHF.

The rearrangement joins TRBV11-2 to TRBJ1-2; 7 nucleotides line up with TRBD1. The trim removed 3 bases at V and 7 bases at J, leaving 8 bases unmatched. The CDR3 is made up of 14 amino acids. Germline assignment: CDR1 SGHAT and CDR2 FQNNGV. The CDR3 loop is CASSLGPAGGGYTF. CDR3 nucleotides: TGTGCCAGCAGCTTGGGGCCGGCAGGGGGTGGCTACACCTTC. The variable domain in full, with the rest retrieved from reference TRBV11-2 and TRBJ1-2, is EAGVAQSPRYKIIEKRQSVAFWCNPISGHATLYWYQQILGQGPKLLIQFQNNGVVDDSQLPKDRFSAERLKGVDSTLKIQPAKLEDSAVYLCASSLGPAGGGYTFGSGTRLTVV.

Written as DNA, the CDR3 is TGTGCCAGCAGCTATACCGGAGCGGATGAGCAGTTCTTC. Its translation is CASSYTGADEQFF. The J gene is TRBJ2-1, the V gene TRBV6-5; tentatively, D is TRBD2 (5 bases). CDR1 MNHEY and CDR2 SVGAGI come from the germline V gene. The CDR3 has 13 amino acids. The germline V and J ends were trimmed by 6 bases and 8 bases, with 14 bases remaining between them.

This clone was observed a few times. This rearrangement joins TRBV4-3 to TRBJ2-1; 10 positions match TRBD2. The length of the CDR3 is 16 residues. The V gene end was trimmed by 1 base and the J gene end by 6 bases; junction bases not matched to a gene: 6. Germline CDR1 and CDR2: LGHNA and YSLEER. The CDR3 DNA is TGCGCCAGCAGCCAAGGAGCGGGAGGGCCTTCCAATGAGCAGTTCTTC. Its protein is CASSQGAGGPSNEQFF.

V and J are TRBV30 and TRBJ2-7, with a tentative D call TRBD2 (5 bases). In germline, CDR1 is GTSNPN, CDR2 SVGIG (reference sequence). The CDR3 is 14 residues long. V gave up 4 bases and J gave up 0 bases, with 13 bases separating them. CDR3 protein: CAWTRTLSSYEQYF. CDR3 nucleotides: TGTGCCTGGACTAGGACTTTGAGCTCCTACGAGCAGTACTTC. The whole variable domain, remainder taken from reference TRBV30 and TRBJ2-7, is SQTIHQWPATLVQPVGSPLSLECTVEGTSNPNLYWYRQAAGRGLQLLFYSVGIGQISSEVPQNLSASRPQDRQFILSSKKLLLSDSGFYLCAWTRTLSSYEQYFGPGTRLTVT.

This sequence joins TRBV11-2 and TRBJ2-5; no firm D call. This CDR3 region has 14 residues. V dropped 5 bases and J dropped 2 bases, with 12 bases sitting between them. The germline V gene has CDR1 SGHAT and CDR2 FQNNGV. For the CDR3, the DNA is TGTGCCAGCAGCCCGCCCCTCACTCAAGAGACCCAGTACTTC. Translation gives CASSPPLTQETQYF.

This clone appeared a few times. The V and J genes are TRBV18 and TRBJ2-3, with a tentative D call TRBD1 (5 bases). The CDR3 sequence is 11 residues long. Trimming pared 10 bases from V and 6 bases from J, leaving 11 bases between. The germline V gene encodes CDR1 KGHSH and CDR2 LQKENI. The CDR3 DNA is TGTGCCACTACCTGGGGCGATACGCAGTATTTT. Translation: CATTWGDTQYF.

The chain joins TRBV7-6 to TRBJ2-5; tentative D call: TRBD2 (7 bases). The CDR3 runs 16 residues. Germline V CDR1 and CDR2: SGHVS, FNYEAQ. The germline V and J ends were trimmed by 5 bases and 4 bases, with 20 bases remaining between them. CDR3 sequence (DNA): TGTGCCAGCAGCCCCTCGGCGGACGCGGGGGCAGAGACCCAGTACTTC. Translation: CASSPSADAGAETQYF.

The CDR3 here is CASSQPTDREDEQFF. CDR3 bases: TGCGCCAGCAGCCAACCTACGGACAGGGAGGATGAGCAGTTCTTC. This chain links TRBV4-1 with TRBJ2-1, with 8 bases lining up with TRBD1. CDR1 and CDR2 (germline): MGHRA, YSYEKL. The CDR3 is 15 residues long. V was pared by 2 bases and J by 8 bases, with 8 bases of the junction left unmatched.

The V call is TRBV25-1, the J call TRBJ1-2; possible D gene TRBD1, 6 bases. The CDR3 consists of 14 residues. V was trimmed by 1 base and J by 4 bases, leaving 10 bases between them. The germline gives CDR1 MGHDK, CDR2 SYGVNS. CDR3 loop: CASSESGQFYGYTF. The DNA for the CDR3 is TGTGCCAGCAGTGAATCTGGACAGTTCTATGGCTACACCTTC.

The V gene is TRBV25-1, the J gene TRBJ2-2; D perhaps matches TRBD2 (7 bases). The V gene's germline CDR1 is MGHDK and CDR2 SYGVNS. The ends were cut back, 4 bases at V and 5 bases at J, with 14 bases in the middle. The CDR3 runs to 15 residues. Written as DNA, the CDR3 is TGTGCCAGCAGTGGGCAGGGGAGGGGTACCGGGGAGCTGTTTTTT. Protein product: CASSGQGRGTGELFF. Full variable domain (remainder filled in from reference TRBV25-1 and TRBJ2-2): EADIYQTPRYLVIGTGKKITLECSQTMGHDKMYWYQQDPGMELHLIHYSYGVNSTEKGDLSSESTVSRIRTEHFPLTLESARPSHTSQYLCASSGQGRGTGELFFGEGSRLTVL.

V usage is TRBV7-9 and J usage is TRBJ2-6, with 9 nucleotides matching TRBD2. V shed 11 bases, J shed 1 base, and the junction held 15 bases outside the gene matches. The CDR3 runs to 18 residues. Germline V gene lookup returns CDR1 SEHNR and CDR2 FQNEAQ (reference sequence). The CDR3 DNA follows: TGTGCCGCGACTATGCTAGCGGGGCCTCCGTCTGGGGCCAACGTCCTGACTTTC. Protein: CAATMLAGPPSGANVLTF.

The chain carries TRBV13 and TRBJ2-7; 8 positions match TRBD1. The CDR3 loop spans 15 amino acids. Germline V lookup: CDR1 PRHDT, CDR2 FYEKMQ (reference sequence). V was clipped by 5 bases and J by 2 bases; unmatched bases: 8. The CDR3 region has the DNA TGTGCCAGCAGCCCGAACCTACAGGGGGCCTACGAGCAGTACTTC. Protein sequence: CASSPNLQGAYEQYF.

This chain joins TRBV5-8 and TRBJ2-1, with TRBD2 identical over 8 bases. CDR3 length equals 16 residues. V gave up 5 bases and J gave up 5 bases; unmatched junction bases: 12. Germline CDR1 SGHTS, CDR2 YDEGEE. DNA of the CDR3: TGTGCCAGCAGACCCGGGATAGCGGGACCTCACAATGAGCAGTTCTTC. It codes for CASRPGIAGPHNEQFF.

This CDR3 is CASSPTAGTSGTPSYNEQFF. The CDR3 nucleotides are TGCGCCAGCAGCCCCACCGCGGGGACTAGCGGTACACCCTCCTACAATGAGCAGTTCTTC. This rearrangement joins TRBV4-1 to TRBJ2-1; 11 bases are a match to TRBD2. Germline V gene sequence: CDR1 MGHRA, CDR2 YSYEKL. CDR3 length: 20 amino acids. The V gene end was trimmed by 4 bases and the J gene end by 0 bases; junction bases not matched to a gene: 14.

The CDR3 bases are TGTGCCAGCAGCCTCGACGGTCAAGGGAGGAGCTCCTACGAGCAGTACTTC. Residues: CASSLDGQGRSSYEQYF. V is TRBV4-2 and J is TRBJ2-7, with D perhaps TRBD2 (6 bases). This CDR3 is 17 amino acids long. Trimming pared 4 bases from V and 0 bases from J, leaving 19 bases between. Per germline, CDR1 LGHNA and CDR2 YNFKEQ.

This clone was seen a few times. The rearrangement joins TRBV10-3 to TRBJ1-2, with D possibly TRBD1 on 6 matching bases. CDR1 and CDR2 (germline): ENHRY, SYGVKD. The CDR3 has 13 residues. V was cut by 2 bases and J by 4 bases, with 8 bases left in between. CDR3 DNA: TGTGCCATCAGTGAGACAGGGAGCTATGGCTACACCTTC. The encoded protein is CAISETGSYGYTF.

The rearrangement links TRBV19 to TRBJ2-7; maybe TRBD1 (6 bases). The germline V gene encodes CDR1 LNHDA and CDR2 SQIVND (reference sequence). V was shortened by 7 bases and J by 0 bases, with 13 bases between the two germline ends. The CDR3 consists of 14 residues. The CDR3 here is CASKGTPSSYEQYF. DNA for the CDR3: TGTGCCAGTAAAGGGACACCAAGCTCCTACGAGCAGTACTTC.

V is TRBV18 and J is TRBJ2-5; TRBD2 matches at 7 bases. The CDR3 is 21 amino acids. The germline CDR1 and CDR2 sequences are KGHSH and LQKENI. Germline trimming cut 5 bases from V and 1 base from J; bases unmatched to any gene: 25. DNA of the CDR3: TGTGCCAGCTCATCTACGAGGGCCGGGTTCACTAGCGAATCTACCCAAGAGACCCAGTACTTC. Its translation: CASSSTRAGFTSESTQETQYF.

This clone came up once. In nucleotides, the CDR3 is TGTGCCAGCAGCCAAGATGGGAGAGTGGGAAACGAGCAGTACTTC. This gives the protein CASSQDGRVGNEQYF. This sequence joins TRBV4-2 and TRBJ2-7, with D perhaps matching TRBD2 (5 bases). The V gene's germline CDR1 is LGHNA and CDR2 YNFKEQ. This CDR3 region has 15 residues. The germline V and J ends were trimmed by 0 bases and 5 bases, with 14 bases remaining between them.